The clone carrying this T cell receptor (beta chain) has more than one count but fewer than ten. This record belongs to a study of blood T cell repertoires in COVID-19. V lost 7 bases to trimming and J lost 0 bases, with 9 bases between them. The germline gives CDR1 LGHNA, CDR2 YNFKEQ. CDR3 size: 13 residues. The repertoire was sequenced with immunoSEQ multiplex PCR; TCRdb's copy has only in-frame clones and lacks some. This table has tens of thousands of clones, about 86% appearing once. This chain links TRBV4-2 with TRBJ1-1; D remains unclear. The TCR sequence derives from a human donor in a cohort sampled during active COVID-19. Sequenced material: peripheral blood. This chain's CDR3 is CASNAGLNTEAFF. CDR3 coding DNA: TGTGCCAGCAATGCGGGGTTGAACACTGAAGCTTTCTTT.